These T cell receptor beta chains were read from a single sample in a study of T cells in Graves' hyperthyroidism and ophthalmopathy. MiXCR was run by TCRdb on the multiplex PCR reads, yielding one entry per CDR3 protein. The sample contains a few hundred thousand distinct CDR3 sequences, about 18% of which appear only once. The source material was blood. These receptors were taken from an older woman with Graves' ophthalmopathy. Both conserved end residues are part of each CDR3. Fields, in order: V gene, clone size, CDR3 length, D gene, J gene, CDR3 DNA, CDR3 protein. D genes are given only for firm matches. The size entry is marked missing in some rows and otherwise reads once, few, many or a size class.

V gene: TRBV7-3; clone size: few; CDR3 length: 13; D gene: NA; J gene: TRBJ1-6; CDR3 DNA: TGTGCCAGCAGCCCGGGGCTTGGTTCACCCCTCCACTTT; CDR3 protein: CASSPGLGSPLHF
V gene: TRBV5-1; clone size: NA; CDR3 length: 15; D gene: NA; J gene: TRBJ2-5; CDR3 DNA: TGCGCCAGCAGCTTGGAGGTGTCAGGGGGGGAGACCCAGTACTTC; CDR3 protein: CASSLEVSGGETQYF
V gene: TRBV18; clone size: many; CDR3 length: 12; D gene: NA; J gene: TRBJ1-5; CDR3 DNA: TGTGCCAGCTCAGCAGCAAACCAGCCCCAGCATTTT; CDR3 protein: CASSAANQPQHF
V gene: TRBV2; clone size: NA; CDR3 length: 13; D gene: NA; J gene: TRBJ1-2; CDR3 DNA: TGTGCCAGCAGTGTTTCCGAGACGCGGGGCTACACCTTC; CDR3 protein: CASSVSETRGYTF
V gene: TRBV6-1; clone size: few; CDR3 length: 19; D gene: TRBD2; J gene: TRBJ2-5; CDR3 DNA: TGTGCCAGCAGTCCACTGGGGCTAGCGGGAGCCTTGTATCTAGAGACCCAGTACTTC; CDR3 protein: CASSPLGLAGALYLETQYF
V gene: TRBV18; clone size: many; CDR3 length: 14; D gene: TRBD1; J gene: TRBJ2-7; CDR3 DNA: TGTGCCAGCTCCCCCGGGACAGGGGATCGCGAGCAGTACTTC; CDR3 protein: CASSPGTGDREQYF
V gene: TRBV20-1; clone size: many; CDR3 length: 14; D gene: NA; J gene: TRBJ2-7; CDR3 DNA: TGCAGTGCTAGAGATGTGGCTAGCGCGGGAGAGCAGTACTTC; CDR3 protein: CSARDVASAGEQYF
V gene: TRBV20-1; clone size: many; CDR3 length: 15; D gene: TRBD1; J gene: TRBJ1-3; CDR3 DNA: TGCAGTGCTGCCTTGGGACAGGTTGTCGGAAACACCATATATTTT; CDR3 protein: CSAALGQVVGNTIYF
V gene: TRBV6-1; clone size: NA; CDR3 length: 13; D gene: NA; J gene: TRBJ2-4; CDR3 DNA: TGTGCCAGCAGTGATACGCAGGGAAGCATTCAGTACTTC; CDR3 protein: CASSDTQGSIQYF
V gene: TRBV5-4; clone size: once; CDR3 length: 15; D gene: TRBD2; J gene: TRBJ2-1; CDR3 DNA: TGTGCCAGCAGCTTGGATTTAGCGGGGAACAATGAGCAGTTCTTC; CDR3 protein: CASSLDLAGNNEQFF
V gene: TRBV20-1; clone size: few; CDR3 length: 12; D gene: NA; J gene: TRBJ2-1; CDR3 DNA: TGCAGTGCCGCGTCTATGGGGGGTGAGCAGTTCTTC; CDR3 protein: CSAASMGGEQFF
V gene: TRBV5-1; clone size: many; CDR3 length: 18; D gene: NA; J gene: TRBJ2-1; CDR3 DNA: TGCGCCAGCAGCTTCCCTCGGGACTTTGTAGGCCCCTACAATGAGCAGTTCTTC; CDR3 protein: CASSFPRDFVGPYNEQFF
V gene: TRBV12-3/TRBV12-4; clone size: many; CDR3 length: 17; D gene: TRBD1; J gene: TRBJ2-7; CDR3 DNA: TGTGCCAGCAGTTTACGAGTAGGGGACAGGGCCTTGTTGGAGCAGTACTTC; CDR3 protein: CASSLRVGDRALLEQYF
V gene: TRBV7-2; clone size: many; CDR3 length: 13; D gene: NA; J gene: TRBJ2-7; CDR3 DNA: TGTGCCAGCAGCTTAGCGATGGCCTACGAGCAGTACTTC; CDR3 protein: CASSLAMAYEQYF
V gene: TRBV28; clone size: NA; CDR3 length: 15; D gene: NA; J gene: TRBJ2-3; CDR3 DNA: TGTGCCAGCAGTTTATATCCTAGCGGCACAGATACGCAGTATTTT; CDR3 protein: CASSLYPSGTDTQYF
V gene: TRBV6-2/TRBV6-3; clone size: many; CDR3 length: 12; D gene: TRBD1; J gene: TRBJ2-1; CDR3 DNA: TGTGCCAGCATGAATTCCCGGGACAGCCGGTTCTTC; CDR3 protein: CASMNSRDSRFF
V gene: TRBV20-1; clone size: many; CDR3 length: 13; D gene: NA; J gene: TRBJ1-2; CDR3 DNA: TGCAGTGCTAGACACGTAACTAACTATGGCTACACCTTC; CDR3 protein: CSARHVTNYGYTF
V gene: TRBV24-1; clone size: NA; CDR3 length: 14; D gene: NA; J gene: TRBJ2-7; CDR3 DNA: TGTGCCACCAGTGACCCGACGAACACCTACGAGCAGTACTTC; CDR3 protein: CATSDPTNTYEQYF
V gene: TRBV27; clone size: once; CDR3 length: 16; D gene: TRBD1; J gene: TRBJ1-2; CDR3 DNA: TGTGCCAGCAGTTTGGAGTATGGACAGGGAGACTATGGCTACACCTTC; CDR3 protein: CASSLEYGQGDYGYTF
V gene: TRBV20-1; clone size: many; CDR3 length: 14; D gene: NA; J gene: TRBJ2-1; CDR3 DNA: TGCAGTGCCAGGGGTGTCCCCCCAGGCAATGAGCAGTTCTTC; CDR3 protein: CSARGVPPGNEQFF
V gene: TRBV28; clone size: NA; CDR3 length: 12; D gene: TRBD1; J gene: TRBJ2-7; CDR3 DNA: TGTGCCAGCAGAGCTACAGGGGACGAGCAGTACTTC; CDR3 protein: CASRATGDEQYF
V gene: TRBV10-3; clone size: many; CDR3 length: 16; D gene: NA; J gene: TRBJ1-1; CDR3 DNA: TGTGCCATCAGCCCGGGAGTAACGAGTCCGAACACTGAAGCTTTCTTT; CDR3 protein: CAISPGVTSPNTEAFF
V gene: TRBV6-5; clone size: many; CDR3 length: 16; D gene: TRBD1; J gene: TRBJ2-5; CDR3 DNA: TGTGCCAGCAGTTACTCGATGAGGGACAGACAAGAGACCCAGTACTTC; CDR3 protein: CASSYSMRDRQETQYF
V gene: TRBV24-1; clone size: few; CDR3 length: 14; D gene: NA; J gene: TRBJ2-1; CDR3 DNA: TGTGCCACCAGTGATTTGCGCTCAGTCAATGAGCAGTTCTTC; CDR3 protein: CATSDLRSVNEQFF
V gene: TRBV5-1; clone size: many; CDR3 length: 14; D gene: TRBD1; J gene: TRBJ2-7; CDR3 DNA: TGCGCCAGCAGCTTCACAGGGGGGATGGACGAGCAGTACTTC; CDR3 protein: CASSFTGGMDEQYF